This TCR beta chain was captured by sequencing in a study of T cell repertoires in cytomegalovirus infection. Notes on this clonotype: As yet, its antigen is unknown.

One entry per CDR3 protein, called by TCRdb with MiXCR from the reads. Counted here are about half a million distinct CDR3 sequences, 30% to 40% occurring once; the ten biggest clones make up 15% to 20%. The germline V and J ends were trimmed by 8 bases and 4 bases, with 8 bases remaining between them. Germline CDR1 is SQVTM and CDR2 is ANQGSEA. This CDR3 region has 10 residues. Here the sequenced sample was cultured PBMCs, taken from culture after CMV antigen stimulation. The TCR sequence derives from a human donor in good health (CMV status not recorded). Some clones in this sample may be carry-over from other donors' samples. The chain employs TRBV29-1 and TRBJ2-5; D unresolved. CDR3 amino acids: CSLKLETQYF. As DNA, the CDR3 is TGCAGCCTGAAACTAGAGACCCAGTACTTC.